These 18 T cell receptor beta chains came from one sample sequenced in a study of shared clonotypes between healthy human individuals. Naive CD8 cells, CD45RO-negative and positively selected for CCR7, excluded terminally differentiated effector memory CD45RA+ cells. Clones were read by immunoSEQ multiplex PCR, and TCRdb kept only the in-frame ones, dropping some. The sample has millions of clones; about 95% are singletons. The sample was naive CD8+ T cells sorted from blood. The receptors originated from a man younger than 30 in good health.

A single count supports this clone. V gene TRBV13 combines with J gene TRBJ2-1; 11 bases match TRBD2. Germline V lookup: CDR1 PRHDT, CDR2 FYEKMQ (reference sequence). The junction had 2 bases not matched to a gene; V was cut back by 5 bases and J by 8 bases. This CDR3 spans 13 amino acids. This chain's CDR3 is CASSNSGGDEQFF. CDR3 sequence (DNA): TGTGCCAGCAGCAATAGCGGGGGGGATGAGCAGTTCTTC.

V gene TRBV30 combines with J gene TRBJ1-4; no definite D call. Germline V CDR1 and CDR2: GTSNPN, SVGIG (reference sequence). The ends were cut back, 2 bases at V and 15 bases at J, with 13 bases in the middle. The CDR3 has 11 amino acids. CDR3 region: CAWSLNDEVFF. The CDR3 nucleotides read TGTGCCTGGAGTCTCAATGATGAGGTGTTTTTT.

CDR3 bases: TGTGCCAGCAGCTGGCGAGGCCAAGAGACCCAGTACTTC. It yields the protein CASSWRGQETQYF. The V and J genes are TRBV13 and TRBJ2-5, with D uncertain. This CDR3 contains 13 residues. In germline, CDR1 is PRHDT, CDR2 FYEKMQ (reference sequence). V lost 4 bases and J lost 1, with 7 bases in between.

The chain carries TRBV4-1 and TRBJ1-1; a weak D match, TRBD1 (6 bases). Germline CDR1 is MGHRA and CDR2 is YSYEKL. V lost 8 bases and J 3 bases, leaving 19 bases between the germline ends. This CDR3 spans 15 amino acids. CDR3 in DNA: TGCGCCAGCTCCCCTGATCCGGGGGCGGACACTGAAGCTTTCTTT. Translating gives CASSPDPGADTEAFF.

CDR3 region: CASSYSNGGFMETQYF. The CDR3 bases are TGTGCCAGCAGTTACTCGAATGGGGGGTTTATGGAGACCCAGTACTTC. The V call is TRBV6-5, the J call TRBJ2-5; D possibly corresponds to TRBD2 (6 bases). The germline CDR1 and CDR2 sequences are MNHEY and SVGAGI. CDR3 length: 16 residues. V was shortened by 0 bases and J by 5 bases, with 16 bases between the two germline ends.

V and J are TRBV7-9 and TRBJ2-1; possible D gene TRBD2, 6 bases. Trimming took off 1 base at V and 0 bases at J, with 19 bases between the two ends. From germline, CDR1 is SEHNR and CDR2 FQNEAQ (reference sequence). This CDR3 region has 19 residues. CDR3 amino acids: CASSLGVRGGPSSYNEQFF. CDR3 coding DNA: TGTGCCAGCAGCTTAGGGGTGCGGGGAGGCCCGAGCTCCTACAATGAGCAGTTCTTC.

The chain is built from TRBV6-5 and TRBJ2-2; the match to TRBD2 covers 16 bases. CDR3 size: 15 residues. V lost 7 bases, J lost 6 bases, and 2 bases stayed unmatched. Germline CDR1 and CDR2: MNHEY and SVGAGI. The CDR3 protein is CASTGTSGGAGELFF. The CDR3 bases are TGTGCCAGCACTGGGACTAGCGGGGGGGCCGGGGAGCTGTTTTTT.

The V gene is TRBV6-1, the J gene TRBJ2-7; D call uncertain. Germline lookup yields CDR1 MNHNS and CDR2 SASEGT. CDR3 length: 15 residues. Trimming removed 10 bases from V and 2 bases from J, with 21 bases in between. The CDR3 DNA sequence: TGTGCCACCGCGATCATAGCAGGCGTAACCTACGAGCAGTACTTC. It encodes CATAIIAGVTYEQYF.

Note on this clone: The same CDR3 also results from other DNA sequences found in this sample. V and J are TRBV28 and TRBJ1-5; D is unresolved. V lost 2 bases, J lost 0 bases, and 8 bases lay in between. Germline lookup yields CDR1 MDHEN and CDR2 SYDVKM. The CDR3 is 15 residues long. CDR3 residues: CASSLRQISNQPQHF. The CDR3 nucleotides read TGTGCCAGCAGTTTAAGGCAAATTAGCAATCAGCCCCAGCATTTT.

Remarks on this clone: Other DNA sequences in the sample encode the same CDR3. The rearrangement uses TRBV30 and TRBJ1-6; the match to TRBD1 covers 10 bases. Germline CDR1 and CDR2: GTSNPN and SVGIG (reference sequence). The CDR3 contains 14 residues. With V trimmed by 0 bases and J by 8 bases, 1 base remained unmatched. This chain's CDR3 is CAWSVGTGDSPLHF. The CDR3 bases are TGTGCCTGGAGTGTTGGGACAGGGGATTCACCCCTCCACTTT.

This chain links TRBV5-6 with TRBJ1-6; no definite D call. This CDR3 is built from 16 residues. The ends were cut back, 0 bases at V and 0 bases at J, with 7 bases in the middle. The germline gives CDR1 SGHDT, CDR2 YYEEEE. This chain's CDR3 is CASSLEQSSYNSPLHF. The CDR3 DNA reads TGTGCCAGCAGCTTGGAGCAGAGCTCCTATAATTCACCCCTCCACTTT.

On this clone: Different DNA sequences within this sample yield the same CDR3. The V and J genes are TRBV6-1 and TRBJ1-5, with D uncertain. With 2 bases removed from V and 2 bases from J, the gap between germline ends came to 7 bases. CDR1 MNHNS and CDR2 SASEGT come from the germline V gene. This CDR3 region has 14 residues. CDR3: CASSEWGGNQPQHF. DNA for the CDR3: TGTGCCAGCAGTGAATGGGGTGGCAATCAGCCCCAGCATTTT.

The V and J genes are TRBV28 and TRBJ1-2; 9 positions agree with TRBD1. The V segment lost 7 bases and the J segment 0 bases; nucleotides outside the gene matches: 18. This CDR3 has 19 residues. Germline V gives CDR1 MDHEN, CDR2 SYDVKM. CDR3 nucleotides: TGTGCCAGCAATAATGTATTGTGGTCGGACAGGGGACCTAACTATGGCTACACCTTC. It specifies CASNNVLWSDRGPNYGYTF.

This clone has a single count. V gene TRBV4-1 combines with J gene TRBJ2-7, with D maybe TRBD1 (5 bases). V was clipped by 4 bases and J by 4 bases, with 20 bases between them. The CDR3 is 16 amino acids. CDR1 is MGHRA and CDR2 is YSYEKL in the germline V gene. The CDR3 is CASSPLPPDNLYEQYF. The CDR3 nucleotides are TGCGCCAGCAGCCCCCTACCCCCGGACAACTTATACGAGCAGTACTTC.

The chain carries TRBV18 and TRBJ2-7; no firm D call. In germline, CDR1 is KGHSH, CDR2 LQKENI. V was pared by 5 bases and J by 1 base, with 12 bases between. CDR3 length equals 14 residues. CDR3 in amino acids: CASSSLNYSYEQYF. CDR3 DNA sequence: TGTGCCAGCTCATCCCTAAATTATTCCTACGAGCAGTACTTC. The variable domain in full, with the rest retrieved from reference TRBV18 and TRBJ2-7, is NAGVMQNPRHLVRRRGQEARLRCSPMKGHSHVYWYRQLPEEGLKFMVYLQKENIIDESGMPKERFSAEFPKEGPSILRIQQVVRGDSAAYFCASSSLNYSYEQYFGPGTRLTVT.

The chain combines TRBV6-1 with TRBJ2-7; 11 bases map to TRBD1. CDR3 length: 16 amino acids. The V and J ends lost 0 bases and 9 bases, in that order; junction bases with no gene match: 10. Germline assignment: CDR1 MNHNS and CDR2 SASEGT. The CDR3 DNA sequence: TGTGCCAGCAGTGAAGCATTAGGGACAGGGGGTTTGTGGCAGTACTTC. This codes for CASSEALGTGGLWQYF.

J is TRBJ2-1 and V is TRBV7-6; 10 bases are a match to TRBD1. The CDR3 is 15 residues long. CDR1 is SGHVS and CDR2 is FNYEAQ in the germline V gene. Unmatched junction bases numbered 6, after V lost 1 base and J lost 9 bases. CDR3 region: CASSLGGQGVGEQFF. The CDR3 DNA reads as TGTGCCAGCAGCTTAGGAGGACAGGGGGTGGGTGAGCAGTTCTTC.

This chain uses TRBV11-1 with TRBJ1-1; the match to TRBD1 covers 9 bases. Germline V gene sequence: CDR1 SGHAT, CDR2 FQDESV (reference sequence). The CDR3 is made up of 16 amino acids. Trimming removed 5 bases from V and 4 bases from J; junction bases left unmatched: 11. The CDR3 reads CASSPRQGVLLTEAFF. The CDR3 DNA is TGTGCCAGCAGCCCCCGACAGGGGGTCCTACTCACTGAAGCTTTCTTT.